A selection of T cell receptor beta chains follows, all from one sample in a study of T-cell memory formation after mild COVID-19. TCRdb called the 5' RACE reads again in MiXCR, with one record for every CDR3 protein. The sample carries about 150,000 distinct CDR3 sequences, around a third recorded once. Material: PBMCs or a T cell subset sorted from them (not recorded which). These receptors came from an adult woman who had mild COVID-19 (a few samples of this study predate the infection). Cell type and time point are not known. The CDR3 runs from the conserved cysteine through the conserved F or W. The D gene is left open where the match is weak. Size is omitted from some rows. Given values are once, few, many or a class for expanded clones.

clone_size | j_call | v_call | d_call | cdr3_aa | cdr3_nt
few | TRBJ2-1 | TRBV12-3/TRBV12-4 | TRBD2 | CASSPKGTSGNNFNEQFF | TGTGCCAGCAGTCCGAAAGGGACTAGCGGGAACAACTTCAATGAGCAGTTCTTC
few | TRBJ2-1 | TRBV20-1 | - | CSARDRGASYNEQFF | TGCAGTGCTAGAGATCGGGGGGCTAGCTACAATGAGCAGTTCTTC
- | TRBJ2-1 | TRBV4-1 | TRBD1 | CASSQAFRGYEQFF | TGCGCCAGCAGCCAAGCATTCAGGGGGTATGAGCAGTTCTTC
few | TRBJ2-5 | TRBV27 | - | CASSPLLRGETQYF | TGTGCCAGCAGCCCCTTGCTACGGGGAGAGACCCAGTACTTC
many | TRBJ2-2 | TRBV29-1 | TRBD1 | CSVDSGGNTGELFF | TGCAGCGTTGATTCAGGGGGAAACACCGGGGAGCTGTTTTTT
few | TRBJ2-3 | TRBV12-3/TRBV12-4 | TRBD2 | CASSPYSGGIVADTQYF | TGTGCCAGCAGTCCCTATAGCGGGGGGATTGTAGCGGATACGCAGTATTTT
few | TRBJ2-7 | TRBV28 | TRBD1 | CASSRPGTGAYEQYF | TGTGCCAGCAGTAGACCCGGGACAGGGGCCTACGAGCAGTACTTC
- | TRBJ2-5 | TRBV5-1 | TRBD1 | CASSSRAGGVETQYF | TGCGCCAGCAGCAGTAGGGCAGGGGGCGTAGAGACCCAGTACTTC
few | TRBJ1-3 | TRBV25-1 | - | CASSEAGAIGNTIYF | TGTGCCAGCAGTGAAGCAGGGGCTATTGGAAACACCATATATTTT
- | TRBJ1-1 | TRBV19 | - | CASAKTMNTEAFF | TGTGCCAGCGCAAAGACCATGAACACTGAAGCTTTCTTT
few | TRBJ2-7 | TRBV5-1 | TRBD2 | CASRWGGTYEQYF | TGCGCCAGCAGGTGGGGGGGAACCTACGAGCAGTACTTC
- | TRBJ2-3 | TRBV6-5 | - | CASSYSVTSTDTQYF | TGTGCCAGCAGTTACTCCGTCACGAGCACAGATACGCAGTATTTT
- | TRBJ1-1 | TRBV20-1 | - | CSARDRFSADTEAFF | TGCAGTGCTAGAGATCGATTCTCCGCCGACACTGAAGCTTTCTTT
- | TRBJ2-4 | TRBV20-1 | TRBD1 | CSARTGWENIQYF | TGCAGTGCGCGGACAGGGTGGGAAAACATTCAGTACTTC
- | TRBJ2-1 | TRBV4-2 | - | CASSQDSETPRGQFF | TGTGCCAGCAGCCAAGATTCGGAGACACCGAGGGGGCAGTTCTTC
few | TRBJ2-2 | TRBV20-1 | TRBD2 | CSARDAGSGDLNTGELFF | TGCAGTGCTAGGGACGCGGGGAGCGGGGATTTAAACACCGGGGAGCTGTTTTTT
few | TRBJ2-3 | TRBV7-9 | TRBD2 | CASSSLLAGGSDTQYF | TGTGCCAGCAGCTCTTTACTAGCGGGAGGTTCAGATACGCAGTATTTT
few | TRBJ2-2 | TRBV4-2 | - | CASSPDPRPYTGELFF | TGTGCCAGCAGCCCGGACCCCCGACCGTACACCGGGGAGCTGTTTTTT
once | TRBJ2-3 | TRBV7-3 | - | CASSPFGGFTDTQYF | TGTGCCAGCAGCCCCTTCGGAGGTTTCACAGATACGCAGTATTTT
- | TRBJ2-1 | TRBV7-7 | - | CASSSRGLHEQFF | TGTGCTAGCAGCTCCCGGGGCCTACATGAGCAGTTCTTC
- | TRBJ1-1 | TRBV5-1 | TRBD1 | CASSPGDRDNTEAFF | TGCGCCAGCAGCCCGGGGGACAGGGATAACACTGAAGCTTTCTTT
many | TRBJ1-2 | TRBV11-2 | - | CASSLDGGLGSYGYTF | TGTGCCAGCAGCTTAGACGGAGGGCTCGGGTCCTATGGCTACACCTTC
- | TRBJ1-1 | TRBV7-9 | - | CASSLGFGSEAFF | TGTGCCAGCAGCTTAGGGTTCGGCTCCGAAGCTTTCTTT
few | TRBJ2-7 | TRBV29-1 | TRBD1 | CSVGIWGQGSSYEQYF | TGCAGCGTTGGTATTTGGGGACAGGGAAGCTCCTACGAGCAGTACTTC
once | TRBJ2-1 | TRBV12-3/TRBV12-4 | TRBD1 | CASQSDRALFDEQFF | TGTGCCAGCCAGTCGGACAGGGCTCTTTTTGATGAGCAGTTCTTC
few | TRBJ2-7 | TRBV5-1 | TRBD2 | CASSPSSGGRSEQYF | TGCGCCAGCAGCCCTTCGAGCGGGGGTCGTTCCGAGCAGTACTTC
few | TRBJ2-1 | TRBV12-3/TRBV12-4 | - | CASSPGTQYNEQFF | TGTGCCAGCAGTCCCGGGACACAATACAATGAGCAGTTCTTC
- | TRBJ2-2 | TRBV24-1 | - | CATSDVNTGELFF | TGTGCCACCAGTGATGTGAACACCGGGGAGCTGTTTTTT
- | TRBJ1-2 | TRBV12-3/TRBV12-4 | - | CASTPIKRAGYGYTF | TGTGCCAGCACTCCTATTAAGAGGGCCGGGTATGGCTACACCTTC
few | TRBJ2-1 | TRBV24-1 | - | CATSDYGPRNEQFF | TGTGCCACCAGTGATTATGGCCCGCGCAATGAGCAGTTCTTC
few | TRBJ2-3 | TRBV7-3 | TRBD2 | CASSPSSTSGGVGTDTQYF | TGTGCCAGCAGCCCAAGTTCGACTAGCGGGGGGGTGGGCACAGATACGCAGTATTTT
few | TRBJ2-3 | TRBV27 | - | CASSPGQILTSTDTQYF | TGTGCCAGCAGTCCCGGACAGATACTTACTAGCACAGATACGCAGTATTTT
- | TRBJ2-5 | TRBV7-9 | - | CASSFEKGTTQYF | TGTGCCAGCAGCTTTGAGAAAGGGACGACCCAGTACTTC
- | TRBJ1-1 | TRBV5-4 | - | CASSASLAGTEAFF | TGTGCCAGCAGCGCAAGTCTCGCCGGGACTGAAGCTTTCTTT
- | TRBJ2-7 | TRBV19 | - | CASSMRQGSYEQYF | TGTGCCAGTAGTATGCGGCAGGGGTCCTACGAGCAGTACTTC
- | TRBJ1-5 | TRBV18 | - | CASSQQGDSNQPQHF | TGTGCCAGCTCACAGCAGGGTGATAGCAATCAGCCCCAGCATTTT
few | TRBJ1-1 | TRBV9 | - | CASSSQALNTEAFF | TGTGCCAGCAGCTCCCAGGCACTAAACACTGAAGCTTTCTTT
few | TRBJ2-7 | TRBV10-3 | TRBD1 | CAIKNGQGRDEQYF | TGTGCCATCAAAAATGGACAGGGGAGGGACGAGCAGTACTTC
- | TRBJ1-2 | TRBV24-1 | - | CATSDWVHGYTF | TGTGCCACCAGTGATTGGGTACATGGCTACACCTTC